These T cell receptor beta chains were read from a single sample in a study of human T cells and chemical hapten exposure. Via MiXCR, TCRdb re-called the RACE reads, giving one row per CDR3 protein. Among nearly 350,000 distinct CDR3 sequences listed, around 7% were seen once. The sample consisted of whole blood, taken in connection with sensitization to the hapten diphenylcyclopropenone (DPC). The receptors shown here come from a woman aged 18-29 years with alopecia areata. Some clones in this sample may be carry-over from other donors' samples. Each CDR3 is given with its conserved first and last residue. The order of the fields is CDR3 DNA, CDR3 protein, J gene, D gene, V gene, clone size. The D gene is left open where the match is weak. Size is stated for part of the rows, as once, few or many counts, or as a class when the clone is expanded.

cdr3_nt: TGTGCCAGCAGCGTACGGGACAGGGACAACGAGCAGTACTTC; cdr3_aa: CASSVRDRDNEQYF; j_call: TRBJ2-7; d_call: TRBD1; v_call: TRBV9; clone_size: many
cdr3_nt: TGTGCCAGCAGCCAAGATAATCTAGGGGTCACTGAAGCTTTCTTT; cdr3_aa: CASSQDNLGVTEAFF; j_call: TRBJ1-1; d_call: -; v_call: TRBV4-2; clone_size: few
cdr3_nt: TGTGCCAGCAGCTTAGTGCCGTATACTAGCGGGGGGAAGAATGAGCAGTTCTTC; cdr3_aa: CASSLVPYTSGGKNEQFF; j_call: TRBJ2-1; d_call: TRBD2; v_call: TRBV7-6; clone_size: many
cdr3_nt: TGTGCCAGCAGCTTTTCAGGGGGTAACCTTGGAAACACCATATATTTT; cdr3_aa: CASSFSGGNLGNTIYF; j_call: TRBJ1-3; d_call: TRBD1; v_call: TRBV7-2; clone_size: few
cdr3_nt: TGTGCCAGCAGCCAAGAAGGTGCGAGGAACAGAGGCACAGATACGCAGTATTTT; cdr3_aa: CASSQEGARNRGTDTQYF; j_call: TRBJ2-3; d_call: -; v_call: TRBV3-1; clone_size: many
cdr3_nt: TGCAGCGTTGAAGTGTTGGGGGACAAGGGTAACGAGCAGTACTTC; cdr3_aa: CSVEVLGDKGNEQYF; j_call: TRBJ2-7; d_call: -; v_call: TRBV29-1; clone_size: many
cdr3_nt: TGCAGCGTTGAGGCAGTTCAGAGCTCTGGGGCCAACGTCCTGACTTTC; cdr3_aa: CSVEAVQSSGANVLTF; j_call: TRBJ2-6; d_call: -; v_call: TRBV29-1; clone_size: many
cdr3_nt: TGTGCCAGCACCCAACTCGGGGGGGCGAACACCGGGGAGCTGTTTTTT; cdr3_aa: CASTQLGGANTGELFF; j_call: TRBJ2-2; d_call: TRBD2; v_call: TRBV6-2/TRBV6-3; clone_size: many
cdr3_nt: TGCAGTGCAGGACTTCAAACGGGACTGGCGTACAATGAGCAGTTCTTC; cdr3_aa: CSAGLQTGLAYNEQFF; j_call: TRBJ2-1; d_call: -; v_call: TRBV20-1; clone_size: -
cdr3_nt: TGTGCCAGCAGCTCAGGTGAAGGGAGAGATGAGCAGTTCTTC; cdr3_aa: CASSSGEGRDEQFF; j_call: TRBJ2-1; d_call: -; v_call: TRBV9; clone_size: few
cdr3_nt: TGTGCCAGCAGCTTAGCGGGACAGGACTACGAGCAGTACTTC; cdr3_aa: CASSLAGQDYEQYF; j_call: TRBJ2-7; d_call: TRBD1; v_call: TRBV7-9; clone_size: many
cdr3_nt: TGCAGCGCCTTATGGACAGGGGGGAATGAGCAGTTCTTC; cdr3_aa: CSALWTGGNEQFF; j_call: TRBJ2-1; d_call: TRBD1; v_call: TRBV29-1; clone_size: many
cdr3_nt: TGTGCCAGCAGTTACTTTTCCCGGCAAAATCAGCCCCAGCATTTT; cdr3_aa: CASSYFSRQNQPQHF; j_call: TRBJ1-5; d_call: -; v_call: TRBV6-2/TRBV6-3; clone_size: many